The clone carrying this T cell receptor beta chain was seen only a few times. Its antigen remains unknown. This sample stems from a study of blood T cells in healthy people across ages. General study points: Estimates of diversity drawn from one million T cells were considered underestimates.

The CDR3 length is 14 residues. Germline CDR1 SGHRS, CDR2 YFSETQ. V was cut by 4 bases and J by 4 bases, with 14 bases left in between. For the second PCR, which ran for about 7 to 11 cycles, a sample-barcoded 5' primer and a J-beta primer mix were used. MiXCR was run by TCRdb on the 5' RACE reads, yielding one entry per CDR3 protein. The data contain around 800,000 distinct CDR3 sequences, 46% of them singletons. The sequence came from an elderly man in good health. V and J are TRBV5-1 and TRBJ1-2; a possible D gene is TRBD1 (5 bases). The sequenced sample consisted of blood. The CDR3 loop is CASSPGPTSYGYTF. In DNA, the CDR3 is TGCGCCAGCAGCCCGGGACCGACCTCCTATGGCTACACCTTC.